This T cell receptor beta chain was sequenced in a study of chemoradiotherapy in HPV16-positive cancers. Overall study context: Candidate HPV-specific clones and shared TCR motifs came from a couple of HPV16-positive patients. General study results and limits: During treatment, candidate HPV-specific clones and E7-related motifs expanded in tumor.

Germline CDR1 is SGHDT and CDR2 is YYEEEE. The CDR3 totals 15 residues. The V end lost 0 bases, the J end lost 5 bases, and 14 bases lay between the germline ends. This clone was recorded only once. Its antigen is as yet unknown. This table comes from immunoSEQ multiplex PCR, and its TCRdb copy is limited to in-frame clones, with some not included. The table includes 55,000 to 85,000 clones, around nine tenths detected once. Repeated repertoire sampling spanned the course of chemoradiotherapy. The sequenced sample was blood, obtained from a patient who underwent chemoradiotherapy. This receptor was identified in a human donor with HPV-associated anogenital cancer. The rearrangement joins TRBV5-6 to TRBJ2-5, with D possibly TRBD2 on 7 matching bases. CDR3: CASSLGGAGVETQYF. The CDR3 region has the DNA TGTGCCAGCAGCTTGGGGGGGGCGGGAGTGGAGACCCAGTACTTC.